This T cell receptor beta chain was found in a study of T cells after yellow fever vaccination. Study overall: Low-cell-number fractions were prepared with SMART-Seq v4 Ultra Low Input. General study points: Contamination by abundant bulk-population clonotypes could be present in FACS-sorted repertoires.

This clonotype was recorded a few times. As yet, its antigen is unknown. The CDR3 loop spans 14 amino acids. CDR1 SGHRS and CDR2 YFSETQ come from the germline V gene. Trimming removed 2 bases at V and 3 bases at J, with 11 bases between. Template switching by 5'RACE produced TCR cDNA, adding a universal primer site and UMIs. TCRdb re-derived calls from the 5' RACE reads in MiXCR, one entry per CDR3 protein. The sample contains some 390,000 distinct CDR3 sequences, around a sixth of which appear only once. The source was PBMCs, collected before the yellow fever booster vaccination. This TCR derives from a young man who received the YFV17D yellow fever vaccine. The chain has TRBV5-1 and TRBJ1-1; no definite D call. Here the CDR3 reads CASSLSPGDTEAFF. The CDR3 DNA sequence: TGCGCCAGCAGCTTATCGCCCGGGGACACTGAAGCTTTCTTT.